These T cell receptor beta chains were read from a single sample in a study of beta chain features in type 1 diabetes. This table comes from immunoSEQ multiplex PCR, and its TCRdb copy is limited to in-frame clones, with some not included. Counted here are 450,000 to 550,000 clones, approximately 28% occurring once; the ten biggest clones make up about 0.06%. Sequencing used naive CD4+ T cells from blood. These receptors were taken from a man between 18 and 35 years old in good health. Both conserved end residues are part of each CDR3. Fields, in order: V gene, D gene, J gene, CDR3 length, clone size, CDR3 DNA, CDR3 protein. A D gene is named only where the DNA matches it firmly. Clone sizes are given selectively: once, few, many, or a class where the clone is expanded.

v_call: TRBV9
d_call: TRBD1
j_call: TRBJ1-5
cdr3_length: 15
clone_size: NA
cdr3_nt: TGTGCCAGCAGCCCGAGGACAGGGGACAATCAGCCCCAGCATTTT
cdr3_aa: CASSPRTGDNQPQHF

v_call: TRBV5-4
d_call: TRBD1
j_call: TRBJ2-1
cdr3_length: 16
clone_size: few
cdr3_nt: TGTGCCAGCAGCTTGGGGATCTCTCAGGGGGCGAATGAGCAGTTCTTC
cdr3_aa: CASSLGISQGANEQFF

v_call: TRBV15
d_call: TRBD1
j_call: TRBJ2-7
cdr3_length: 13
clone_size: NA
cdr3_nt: TGTGCCACCAGCAGGTGGGACAGCTACGAGCAGTACTTC
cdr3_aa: CATSRWDSYEQYF

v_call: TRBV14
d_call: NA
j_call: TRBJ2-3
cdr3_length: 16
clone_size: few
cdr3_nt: TGTGCCAGCAGCCCGGCCCGGGACGCTAGACAGGATACGCAGTATTTT
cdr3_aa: CASSPARDARQDTQYF

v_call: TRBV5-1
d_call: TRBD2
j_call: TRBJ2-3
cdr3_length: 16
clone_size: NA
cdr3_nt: TGCGCCAGCAGCACTCCACTAGCGGCTAGCACAGATACGCAGTATTTT
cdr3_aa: CASSTPLAASTDTQYF

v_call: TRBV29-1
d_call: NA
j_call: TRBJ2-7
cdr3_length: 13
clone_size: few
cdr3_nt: TGCAGCGTCCGGAGGGACCAGCTTTACGAGCAGTACTTC
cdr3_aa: CSVRRDQLYEQYF

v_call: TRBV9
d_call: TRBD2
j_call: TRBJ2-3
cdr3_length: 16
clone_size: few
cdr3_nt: TGTGCCAGCAGCGGAGGGACTAGCGGCCTTACAGATACGCAGTATTTT
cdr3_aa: CASSGGTSGLTDTQYF

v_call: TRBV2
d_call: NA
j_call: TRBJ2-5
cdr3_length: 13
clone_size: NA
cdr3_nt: TGTGCCAGCAGTGTGTACGGTGAAGAGACCCAGTACTTC
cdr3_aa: CASSVYGEETQYF

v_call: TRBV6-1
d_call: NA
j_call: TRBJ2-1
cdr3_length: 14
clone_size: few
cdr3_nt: TGTGCCAGCAGACGGCCTAGCTCCTACAATGAGCAGTTCTTC
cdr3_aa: CASRRPSSYNEQFF

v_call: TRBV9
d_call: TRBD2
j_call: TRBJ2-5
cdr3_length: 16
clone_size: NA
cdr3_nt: TGTGCCAGCAGCGTAGGTGGGACTAGCGGGCTCGAGACCCAGTACTTC
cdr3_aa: CASSVGGTSGLETQYF

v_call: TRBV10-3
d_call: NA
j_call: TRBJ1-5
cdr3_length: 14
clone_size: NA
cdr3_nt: TGTGCCATCAGTGAGAACAGCCGGAATCAGCCCCAGCATTTT
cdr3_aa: CAISENSRNQPQHF

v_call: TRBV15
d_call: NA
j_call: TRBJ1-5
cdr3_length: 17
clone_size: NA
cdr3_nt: TGTGCCACCAGCTCAGGACGGCTACTCCGGGGCAATCAGCCCCAGCATTTT
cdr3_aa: CATSSGRLLRGNQPQHF

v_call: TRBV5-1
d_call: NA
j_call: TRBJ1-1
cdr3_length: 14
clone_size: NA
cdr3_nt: TGCGCCAGCAGCTTGGAACACTCGAACACTGAAGCTTTCTTT
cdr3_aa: CASSLEHSNTEAFF

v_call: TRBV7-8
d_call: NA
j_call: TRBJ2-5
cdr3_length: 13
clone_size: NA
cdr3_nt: TGTGCCAGCAGCCGAGAAAACCAAGAGACCCAGTACTTC
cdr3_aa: CASSRENQETQYF